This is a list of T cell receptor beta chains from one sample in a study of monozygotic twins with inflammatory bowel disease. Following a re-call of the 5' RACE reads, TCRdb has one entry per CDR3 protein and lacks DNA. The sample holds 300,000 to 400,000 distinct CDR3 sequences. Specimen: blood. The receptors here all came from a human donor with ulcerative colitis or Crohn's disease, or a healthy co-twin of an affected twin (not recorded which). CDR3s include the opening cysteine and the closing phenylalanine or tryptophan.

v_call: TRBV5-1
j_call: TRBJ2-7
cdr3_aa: CASSRGQGVTYEQYF

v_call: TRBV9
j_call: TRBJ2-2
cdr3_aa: CASSVDLSPNTGELFF

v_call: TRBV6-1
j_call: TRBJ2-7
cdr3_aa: CASSEALQGSSYEQYF

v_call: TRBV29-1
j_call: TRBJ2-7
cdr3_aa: CSGRGLAYEQYF

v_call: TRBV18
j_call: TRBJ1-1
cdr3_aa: CASSPGYQNTEAFF

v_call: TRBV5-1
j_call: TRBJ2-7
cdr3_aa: CASSLVGTSYEQYF

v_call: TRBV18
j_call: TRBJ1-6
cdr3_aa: CASSLDNRNSPLHF

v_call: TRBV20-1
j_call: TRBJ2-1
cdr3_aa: CSAKASAIGNEQFF

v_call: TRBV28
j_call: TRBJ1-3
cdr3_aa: CASSFWGSTSLGNTIYF

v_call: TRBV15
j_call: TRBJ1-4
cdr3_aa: CATRQDRGDEKLFF

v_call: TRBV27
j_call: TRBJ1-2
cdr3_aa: CASSLWGREVKGYTF

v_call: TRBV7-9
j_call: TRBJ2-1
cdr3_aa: CASSHLRTQIYNEQFF

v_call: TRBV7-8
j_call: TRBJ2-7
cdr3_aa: CASCNQIGTQSYEQYF

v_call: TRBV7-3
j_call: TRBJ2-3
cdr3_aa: CASSPKGLAGGSTDTQYF

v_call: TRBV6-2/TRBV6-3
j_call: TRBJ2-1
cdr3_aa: CASDRGVRNEQFF

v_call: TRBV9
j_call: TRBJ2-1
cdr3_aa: CASSVESLADNEQFF

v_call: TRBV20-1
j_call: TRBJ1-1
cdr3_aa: CSAGQGANTEAFF

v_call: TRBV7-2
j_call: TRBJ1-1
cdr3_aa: CASSSDPKGNTEAFF

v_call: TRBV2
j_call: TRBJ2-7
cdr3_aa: CASSVGGISYEQYF

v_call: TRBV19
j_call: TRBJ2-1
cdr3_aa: CASSIVGNLLNEQFF

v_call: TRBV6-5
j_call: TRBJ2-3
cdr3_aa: CASSYGSGGNTDTQYF

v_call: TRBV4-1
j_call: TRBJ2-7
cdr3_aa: CASSQDPGSPYEQYF